The 25 T cell receptor beta chains given below trace back to one sample, sequenced in a study of blood T cell repertoires in COVID-19. Measured with immunoSEQ multiplex PCR; TCRdb has only the in-frame clones, and not every one. This table holds some 310,000 clones, 80% to 90% found once. The specimen sequenced was peripheral blood. The source of these receptors is a middle-aged man with active or convalescent COVID-19.

The genes are TRBV5-1 and TRBJ1-6; D remains ambiguous. V was shortened by 2 bases and J by 4 bases, with 13 bases between the two germline ends. This CDR3 has 16 residues. Per germline, CDR1 SGHRS and CDR2 YFSETQ. The chain's CDR3 is CASSFERVEYNSPLHF. The CDR3 nucleotides are TGCGCCAGCAGCTTCGAGAGGGTGGAATATAATTCACCCCTCCACTTT.

The chain has TRBV14 and TRBJ1-1, with D hard to call. Germline CDR1 is SGHDN and CDR2 is FVKESK. V lost 1 base, J lost 6 bases, and 6 bases lay in between. The CDR3 runs 12 residues. CDR3 amino acids: CASSQAFSEAFF. CDR3 nucleotide sequence: TGTGCCAGCAGCCAAGCGTTTTCTGAAGCTTTCTTT. Full variable domain (outside the CDR3, taken from reference TRBV14 and TRBJ1-1): EAGVTQFPSHSVIEKGQTVTLRCDPISGHDNLYWYRRVMGKEIKFLLHFVKESKQDESGMPNNRFLAERTGGTYSTLKVQPAELEDSGVYFCASSQAFSEAFFGQGTRLTVV.

CDR3 bases: TGTGCCAGCTCACCACCTAGTCTCCAAGAGACCCAGTACTTC. It translates to CASSPPSLQETQYF. The chain carries TRBV18 and TRBJ2-5, with D unclear. CDR3 length: 14 residues. Trimming cost V 0 bases and J 1 base, with 6 bases left between them. CDR1 and CDR2 (germline): KGHSH, LQKENI.

The J gene is TRBJ2-5, the V gene TRBV5-1; 7 nucleotides agree with TRBD1. Looked up from germline, CDR1 is SGHRS and CDR2 is YFSETQ. With V trimmed by 0 bases and J by 4 bases, 0 bases remained unmatched. The CDR3 spans 13 residues. This chain's CDR3 is CASSLDRGETQYF. The CDR3 bases are TGCGCCAGCAGCTTGGACAGGGGAGAGACCCAGTACTTC.

This clone showed up just once. This sequence joins TRBV19 and TRBJ1-2; D gene unclear. Trimming removed 11 bases from V and 0 bases from J, with 7 bases in between. The CDR3 sequence is 11 residues long. CDR1 and CDR2 from the germline V gene are LNHDA and SQIVND (reference sequence). The CDR3 loop reads CASSANYGYTF. CDR3 nucleotide sequence: TGTGCCTCATCGGCTAACTATGGCTACACCTTC. The whole variable domain, filled in from reference TRBV19 and TRBJ1-2, reads DGGITQSPKYLFRKEGQNVTLSCEQNLNHDAMYWYRQDPGQGLRLIYYSQIVNDFQKGDIAEGYSVSREKKESFPLTVTSAQKNPTAFYLCASSANYGYTFGSGTRLTVV.

The chain employs TRBV18 and TRBJ1-5, with D uncertain. Trimming cost V 2 bases and J 2 bases, with 13 bases left between them. Germline lookup yields CDR1 KGHSH and CDR2 LQKENI. This CDR3 has 16 residues. The CDR3 sequence is CASSPTPPGGNQPQHF. The CDR3 nucleotides are TGTGCCAGCTCACCAACACCCCCCGGGGGCAATCAGCCCCAGCATTTT.

V and J are TRBV25-1 and TRBJ2-6; D call uncertain. Trimming removed 2 bases at V and 0 bases at J, with 5 bases between. The germline CDR1 and CDR2 sequences are MGHDK and SYGVNS. The CDR3 sequence is 15 residues long. The chain's CDR3 is CASSEVGSGANVLTF. In nucleotides, the CDR3 is TGTGCCAGCAGTGAAGTCGGCTCTGGGGCCAACGTCCTGACTTTC.

The V gene is TRBV7-2, the J gene TRBJ2-7, with D uncertain. The V gene lost 1 base and the J gene lost 0 bases, with 7 bases spanning the gap. Germline lookup yields CDR1 SGHTA and CDR2 FQGNSA. The CDR3 extends over 14 amino acids. CDR3 DNA: TGTGCCAGCAGCTTAGGTGTCAGCTCCTACGAGCAGTACTTC. Its translation: CASSLGVSSYEQYF.

V usage is TRBV27 and J usage is TRBJ2-7; 7 bases map to TRBD1. CDR3 size: 14 residues. Germline values: CDR1 MNHEY, CDR2 SMNVEV (reference sequence). Trimming at V came to 2 bases and at J to 2 bases, leaving 3 bases not matched to a gene. CDR3 protein: CASSLDGTAYEQYF. CDR3 bases: TGTGCCAGCAGTTTAGACGGGACAGCCTACGAGCAGTACTTC.

CDR3 sequence: CASSEPTGANYGYTF. Here the CDR3 DNA reads TGCGCCAGCAGTGAGCCAACAGGTGCTAACTATGGCTACACCTTC. The V gene is TRBV10-1, the J gene TRBJ1-2, with D possibly matching TRBD1 (5 bases). V shed 2 bases and J shed 0 bases, with 10 bases lying between them. The CDR3 has 15 residues. CDR1 is WNHNN, CDR2 SYGVQD, per germline (reference sequence).

The chain carries TRBV14 and TRBJ2-7; 8 bases match TRBD2. Germline loops: CDR1 SGHDN, CDR2 FVKESK. With V trimmed by 1 base and J by 7 bases, 6 bases remained unmatched. The CDR3 sequence is 14 residues long. In nucleotides, the CDR3 is TGTGCCAGCAGCCAAGGCGGGGGGCTGGGGGAGCAGTACTTC. Its translation is CASSQGGGLGEQYF.

The gene calls are TRBV7-2 and TRBJ1-1, with D tentatively TRBD1 (5 bases). Germline-derived CDR1 and CDR2 are SGHTA and FQGNSA. The CDR3 covers 18 residues. V gave up 3 bases and J gave up 6 bases, with 26 bases separating them. CDR3 DNA sequence: TGTGCCAGCAGCTTTCGCGGCTTTCCGGCGGGGCGGGAATCTGAAGCTTTCTTT. Translating it yields CASSFRGFPAGRESEAFF.

This sequence joins TRBV28 and TRBJ2-7; 10 nucleotides align to TRBD1. Germline trimming cut 2 bases from V and 0 bases from J; bases unmatched to any gene: 4. The CDR3 covers 16 residues. Germline-derived CDR1 and CDR2 are MDHEN and SYDVKM. CDR3 in DNA: TGTGCCAGCAGTTTAAGGACAGGGGGGTACTCCTACGAGCAGTACTTC. Translation: CASSLRTGGYSYEQYF. Based on the CDR3 plus reference TRBV28 and TRBJ2-7, the full variable domain is DVKVTQSSRYLVKRTGEKVFLECVQDMDHENMFWYRQDPGLGLRLIYFSYDVKMKEKGDIPEGYSVSREKKERFSLILESASTNQTSMYLCASSLRTGGYSYEQYFGPGTRLTVT.

This clone was observed a few times. The V and J genes are TRBV18 and TRBJ2-7; 11 nucleotides agree with TRBD1. The CDR3 runs to 15 residues. V was clipped by 2 bases and J by 3 bases; unmatched bases: 3. CDR1 is KGHSH and CDR2 is LQKENI in the germline V gene. The CDR3 loop is CASSPSGQGDYEQYF. CDR3 in DNA: TGTGCCAGCTCACCATCGGGACAGGGGGACTACGAGCAGTACTTC.

The chain joins TRBV30 to TRBJ1-6; D not resolved. V shed 0 bases and J shed 9 bases, with 15 bases lying between them. Germline CDR1 is GTSNPN and CDR2 is SVGIG (reference sequence). The CDR3 consists of 15 residues. CDR3 DNA sequence: TGTGCCTGGAGTGTACTAACGTCCGAGGGTTCACCCCTCCACTTT. Translated: CAWSVLTSEGSPLHF.

This clone was counted between two and nine times. The chain is built from TRBV7-9 and TRBJ1-3; 8 nucleotides align to TRBD1. Germline V lookup: CDR1 SEHNR, CDR2 FQNEAQ (reference sequence). The CDR3 runs to 14 residues. Trimming took 8 bases from V and 8 from J; bases not matched to a gene: 11. The CDR3 protein is CASSGTGRPDTIYF. CDR3 DNA sequence: TGTGCCAGCTCAGGGACAGGCCGACCGGACACCATATATTTT.

This sequence joins TRBV3-1 (or the pseudogene TRBV3-2) and TRBJ1-4; TRBD1 aligns across 7 bases. The CDR3 sequence is 16 residues long. The germline V gene has CDR1 LGHDT and CDR2 YNNKEL (reference sequence). Losses at the gene ends were 0 bases for V and 3 bases for J; bases not matched to a gene: 4. The DNA of the CDR3 is TGTGCCAGCAGCCAAGACCCACAGGGGTCTAATGAAAAACTGTTTTTT. Its translation is CASSQDPQGSNEKLFF.

The V and J genes are TRBV6-5 and TRBJ1-1, with D unclear. The CDR3 contains 15 residues. The germline V gene has CDR1 MNHEY and CDR2 SVGAGI. V was shortened by 2 bases and J by 0 bases, with 10 bases between the two germline ends. DNA of the CDR3: TGTGCCAGCAGTTACAGTGGAGTCTTGAACACTGAAGCTTTCTTT. Protein sequence: CASSYSGVLNTEAFF.

The V and J genes are TRBV27 and TRBJ2-7, with D hard to call. Germline CDR1 and CDR2: MNHEY and SMNVEV (reference sequence). V was trimmed by 3 bases and J by 4 bases, leaving 16 bases between them. The CDR3 covers 15 residues. The CDR3: CASSLRPQSAYEQYF. The CDR3 coding sequence is TGTGCCAGCAGTTTGCGGCCCCAATCGGCGTACGAGCAGTACTTC.

This chain uses TRBV10-3 with TRBJ2-3, with 8 bases lining up with TRBD1. V trimming: 10 bases; J trimming: 5 bases; junction bases outside the gene matches: 8. Germline-derived CDR1 and CDR2 are ENHRY and SYGVKD. This CDR3 contains 13 residues. In DNA, the CDR3 is TGTGCCACCGAGACAGGGGAGGAAGATACGCAGTATTTT. Protein product: CATETGEEDTQYF.

This chain connects TRBV25-1 to TRBJ2-3, with TRBD2 matching over 8 bases. V lost 6 bases and J lost 6; bases outside the gene matches: 11. Germline CDR1 is MGHDK and CDR2 is SYGVNS. The CDR3 sequence is 15 residues long. Here the CDR3 DNA reads TGTGCCAGCAGACCCAAGACTAGCGAATTTGATACGCAGTATTTT. It encodes CASRPKTSEFDTQYF.

The V call is TRBV5-3, the J call TRBJ2-7; 9 bases are a match to TRBD1. TRBV5-3 is designated an ORF whose function remains uncertain. V lost 4 bases, J lost 2 bases, and 10 bases stayed unmatched. The CDR3 contains 16 residues. DNA of the CDR3: TGTGCCAGAAGCGCCGCCGGGACAGGGTCCCCCTACGAGCAGTACTTC. Its translation: CARSAAGTGSPYEQYF.

This clone was detected only once. The genes are TRBV7-2 and TRBJ2-1, with D possibly being TRBD2 (6 bases). The CDR3 has 12 residues. The V gene's germline CDR1 is SGHTA and CDR2 FQGNSA. Trimming shortened V by 5 bases and J by 10 bases, and 12 bases separated the two germline ends. The CDR3 spells CASSRDGGEQFF. CDR3 DNA: TGTGCCAGCAGCCGTGACGGAGGGGAGCAGTTCTTC.

This clone was recorded a few times. The V and J genes are TRBV19 and TRBJ1-5; 7 bases are a match to TRBD1. This CDR3 region has 15 residues. V lost 5 bases to trimming and J lost 4 bases; unmatched junction nucleotides: 8. Germline-derived CDR1 and CDR2 are LNHDA and SQIVND (reference sequence). CDR3 nucleotides: TGTGCCAGTAGTGAGCGGACAGGAGTGAATCAGCCCCAGCATTTT. It encodes CASSERTGVNQPQHF.

Notes on this clone: Distinct nucleotide sequences in the sample also encode this CDR3. CDR3 coding DNA: TGTGCCACCAGTGATTCCAGGGGTGGGAACACTGAAGCTTTCTTT. It encodes CATSDSRGGNTEAFF. The J gene is TRBJ1-1, the V gene TRBV24-1; D may be TRBD1 (6 bases). CDR1 is KGHDR and CDR2 is SFDVKD in the germline V gene. The V end lost 2 bases, the J end lost 1 base, and 10 bases lay between the germline ends. The CDR3 covers 15 residues.